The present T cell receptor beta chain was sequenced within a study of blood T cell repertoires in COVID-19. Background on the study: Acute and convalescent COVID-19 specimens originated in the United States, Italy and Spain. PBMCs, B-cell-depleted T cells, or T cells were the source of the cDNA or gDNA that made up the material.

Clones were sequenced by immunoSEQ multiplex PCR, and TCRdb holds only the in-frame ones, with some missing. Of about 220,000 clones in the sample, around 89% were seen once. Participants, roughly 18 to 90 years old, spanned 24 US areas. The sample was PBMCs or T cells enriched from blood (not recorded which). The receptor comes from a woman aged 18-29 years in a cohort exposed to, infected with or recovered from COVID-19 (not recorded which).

The CDR3 coding sequence is TGTGCCAGCGGAACGGCGCGGGAGCAGTACTTC. Protein: CASGTAREQYF. This chain joins TRBV2 and TRBJ2-7; D not resolved. This CDR3 is 11 amino acids long. The V gene lost 8 bases and the J gene lost 7 bases, with 12 bases spanning the gap. Germline CDR1 SNHLY, CDR2 FYNNEI.